This passage covers 24 T cell receptor beta chains from one sample sequenced in a study of blood T cell repertoires in COVID-19. The repertoire was sequenced with immunoSEQ multiplex PCR; TCRdb's copy has only in-frame clones and lacks some. The sample lists some 74,000 clones; approximately 81% were seen once. Sequenced input: peripheral blood. These receptors all stem from a woman older than 75 with active or convalescent COVID-19.

The gene calls are TRBV11-2 and TRBJ2-1; TRBD2 is a possible D gene (6 bases). Per germline, CDR1 SGHAT and CDR2 FQNNGV. The CDR3 runs 15 residues. V was trimmed by 5 bases and J by 4 bases, leaving 15 bases between them. The CDR3 region is CASSVRRELYNEQFF. The CDR3 coding sequence is TGTGCCAGCAGCGTAAGGAGGGAACTTTACAATGAGCAGTTCTTC.

The chain recombines TRBV7-9 with TRBJ2-1; 13 bases agree with TRBD2. The CDR3 covers 16 residues. The V gene end was trimmed by 6 bases and the J gene end by 8 bases; junction bases not matched to a gene: 10. Per the germline V gene, CDR1 is SEHNR and CDR2 is FQNEAQ (reference sequence). CDR3 region: CASRDRRTSGSDEQFF. The DNA for the CDR3 is TGTGCCAGCAGAGATAGGCGGACTAGCGGGAGTGATGAGCAGTTCTTC.

In DNA form, the CDR3 reads TGCGCCAGCAGCTTGGTTGGGGCCGTTGAGCAGTTCTTC. It encodes CASSLVGAVEQFF. This chain uses TRBV5-1 with TRBJ2-1; D possibly corresponds to TRBD1 (5 bases). V was pared by 0 bases and J by 9 bases, with 10 bases between. This CDR3 is built from 13 residues. The germline V gene has CDR1 SGHRS and CDR2 YFSETQ.

The CDR3: CASSLQGQETQYF. In nucleotides, the CDR3 is TGTGCCAGCAGTCTACAGGGCCAAGAGACCCAGTACTTC. The gene calls are TRBV27 and TRBJ2-5; D is possibly TRBD1 (6 bases). In germline, CDR1 is MNHEY, CDR2 SMNVEV (reference sequence). V lost 5 bases to trimming and J lost 1 base, with 8 bases between them. The CDR3 is 13 amino acids.

J is TRBJ2-7 and V is TRBV28, with 8 bases that match TRBD2. The ends lost 1 base at V and 4 bases at J; junction bases unmatched: 9. CDR3 length equals 16 residues. Germline V gene lookup returns CDR1 MDHEN and CDR2 SYDVKM. CDR3 residues: CASSLYRRGGRYEQYF. As DNA, the CDR3 is TGTGCCAGCAGTTTATATCGTCGGGGGGGCCGGTACGAGCAGTACTTC.

The chain combines TRBV30 with TRBJ1-6; maybe TRBD1 (6 bases). Trimming removed 2 bases at V and 0 bases at J, with 17 bases between. Germline CDR1 and CDR2: GTSNPN and SVGIG (reference sequence). This CDR3 has 18 residues. The CDR3 bases are TGTGCCTGGAGTCGGCAGGGGTTGTTAAGCTCCTATAATTCACCCCTCCACTTT. It specifies CAWSRQGLLSSYNSPLHF.

This chain uses TRBV7-2 with TRBJ2-7; 9 bases fit TRBD2. The V and J ends lost 5 bases and 1 base, in that order; junction bases with no gene match: 15. The CDR3 sequence is 18 residues long. In germline, CDR1 is SGHTA, CDR2 FQGNSA. CDR3 residues: CASSLYKAGGRASYEQYF. The CDR3 DNA reads as TGTGCCAGCAGCCTATACAAAGCGGGGGGCCGGGCGTCCTACGAGCAGTACTTC.

This chain connects TRBV3-1 (or the pseudogene TRBV3-2) to TRBJ2-3, with TRBD2 as a possible D gene (6 bases). The V end was cut by 1 base, the J end by 3 bases, with 11 bases between. Germline CDR1 and CDR2: LGHDT and YNNKEL (reference sequence). This CDR3 is built from 15 residues. The CDR3 protein is CASSQGRGWTDTQYF. CDR3 DNA sequence: TGTGCCAGCAGCCAAGGCCGGGGGTGGACAGATACGCAGTATTTT.

This sequence joins TRBV4-3 and TRBJ2-7; 7 bases match TRBD1. The CDR3 has 16 amino acids. Germline V gives CDR1 LGHNA, CDR2 YSLEER. The trim removed 0 bases at V and 5 bases at J, leaving 10 bases unmatched. The DNA of the CDR3 is TGCGCCAGCAGCCAAGATCCCAGAGGGGGCTTGGACGAGCAGTACTTC. The encoded protein is CASSQDPRGGLDEQYF.

This chain joins TRBV5-1 and TRBJ2-7; a weak D match, TRBD1 (6 bases). The CDR3 runs to 13 residues. Per germline, CDR1 SGHRS and CDR2 YFSETQ. Trimming cost V 2 bases and J 4 bases, with 10 bases left between them. The CDR3 spells CASSLDDRYEQYF. CDR3 DNA sequence: TGCGCCAGCAGCTTAGATGACAGGTACGAGCAGTACTTC.

The CDR3 DNA reads TGTGCCAGCTCACCGGGGACAGGGACTAATGAAAAACTGTTTTTT. Encoded protein: CASSPGTGTNEKLFF. The chain uses TRBV18 and TRBJ1-4; 9 bases map to TRBD1. V lost 3 bases and J lost 2; bases outside the gene matches: 1. This CDR3 contains 15 residues. Germline CDR1 is KGHSH and CDR2 is LQKENI.

The chain combines TRBV7-2 with TRBJ2-3; TRBD2 matches 10 bases. This CDR3 comprises 15 residues. Germline V gives CDR1 SGHTA, CDR2 FQGNSA. V lost 3 bases and J lost 2; bases outside the gene matches: 2. CDR3 residues: CASSLGLAFTDTQYF. In DNA, the CDR3 is TGTGCCAGCAGCTTGGGACTAGCGTTCACAGATACGCAGTATTTT.

The chain is built from TRBV6-2 or TRBV6-3 and TRBJ2-7, with 10 positions matching TRBD2. Per germline, CDR1 MNHEY and CDR2 SVGEGT. CDR3 length: 16 residues. The V and J ends lost 4 bases and 2 bases, in that order; junction bases with no gene match: 8. The CDR3 bases are TGTGCCAGCAGTTCCGGAGGTAGCGGGAGGCCCTACGAGCAGTACTTC. It is translated as CASSSGGSGRPYEQYF.

V and J are TRBV3-1 (or the pseudogene TRBV3-2) and TRBJ2-3; 7 bases are a match to TRBD2. The CDR3 extends over 15 amino acids. The V segment lost 1 base and the J segment 4 bases; nucleotides outside the gene matches: 5. The germline gives CDR1 LGHDT, CDR2 YNNKEL (reference sequence). CDR3 in amino acids: CASSQVSGIPDTQYF. CDR3 sequence (DNA): TGTGCCAGCAGCCAAGTAAGCGGGATCCCAGATACGCAGTATTTT.

V and J are TRBV20-1 and TRBJ2-7; D is undetermined. Trimming removed 4 bases at V and 5 bases at J, with 6 bases between. The CDR3 has 10 residues. The V gene's germline CDR1 is DFQATT and CDR2 SNEGSKA (reference sequence). The CDR3, as DNA: TGCAGTGCTACCCTTAACGAGCAGTACTTC. Protein product: CSATLNEQYF.

The J gene is TRBJ1-5, the V gene TRBV7-2; D may be TRBD1 (6 bases). CDR1 and CDR2 (germline): SGHTA, FQGNSA. The CDR3 runs 16 residues. V was clipped by 5 bases and J by 1 base, with 15 bases between them. The CDR3 region is CASSPTGTPSNQPQHF. The CDR3 nucleotides read TGTGCCAGCAGCCCAACCGGGACACCCAGCAATCAGCCCCAGCATTTT.

The rearrangement joins TRBV7-2 to TRBJ1-1; TRBD1 agrees at 9 bases. V was clipped by 5 bases and J by 4 bases; unmatched bases: 14. The germline CDR1 and CDR2 sequences are SGHTA and FQGNSA. This CDR3 has 17 amino acids. The CDR3 protein is CASSPGPGTGFRTEAFF. CDR3 coding DNA: TGTGCCAGCAGCCCAGGGCCCGGGACAGGGTTTCGCACTGAAGCTTTCTTT.

V usage is TRBV9 and J usage is TRBJ1-4; 7 positions agree with TRBD1. Germline V gene lookup returns CDR1 SGDLS and CDR2 YYNGEE. The CDR3 loop spans 15 amino acids. J lost 3 bases, V lost 3 bases, and 5 bases had no gene match. CDR3 residues: CASSAYRGPNEKLFF. The CDR3 coding sequence is TGTGCCAGCAGCGCCTACAGGGGACCTAATGAAAAACTGTTTTTT.

The gene calls are TRBV4-1 and TRBJ1-3; 7 bases are shared with TRBD1. The CDR3 loop spans 17 amino acids. J was trimmed by 1 base and V by 3 bases; bases with no gene match: 9. Germline V gives CDR1 MGHRA, CDR2 YSYEKL. The CDR3: CASSQGRTGPSGNTIYF. CDR3 in DNA: TGCGCCAGCAGCCAGGGGCGGACAGGACCATCTGGAAACACCATATATTTT.

This sequence joins TRBV4-1 and TRBJ2-3; the match to TRBD1 covers 7 bases. After removal of 8 bases from V and 5 bases from J, the junction contained 7 bases not matched to a gene. The length of the CDR3 is 13 residues. CDR1 MGHRA and CDR2 YSYEKL come from the germline V gene. DNA of the CDR3: TGCGCCAGCTCGGGACAGACTGGAGATACGCAGTATTTT. Protein: CASSGQTGDTQYF.

V usage is TRBV19 and J usage is TRBJ2-7; 11 positions match TRBD1. The junction had 3 bases not matched to a gene; V was cut back by 5 bases and J by 3 bases. The germline CDR1 and CDR2 sequences are LNHDA and SQIVND (reference sequence). CDR3 size: 14 residues. The CDR3 protein is CASSAGTGGYEQYF. In DNA form, the CDR3 reads TGTGCCAGTAGTGCTGGGACAGGGGGCTACGAGCAGTACTTC.

This chain links TRBV7-2 with TRBJ1-6; a weak D match, TRBD1 (5 bases). Trimming took 5 bases from V and 7 from J, leaving 9 bases between them. The germline V gene encodes CDR1 SGHTA and CDR2 FQGNSA. This CDR3 has 13 amino acids. CDR3 sequence: CASSAQANSPLHF. CDR3 DNA sequence: TGTGCCAGCAGCGCACAGGCCAATTCACCCCTCCACTTT.

CDR3 sequence: CASSESEASGRVPSYEQYF. The CDR3 nucleotides read TGCGCCAGCAGTGAGTCGGAGGCTAGCGGGAGGGTCCCCTCCTACGAGCAGTACTTC. The chain links TRBV10-1 to TRBJ2-7; 12 bases agree with TRBD2. After removal of 0 bases from V and 0 bases from J, the junction contained 9 bases not matched to a gene. The CDR3 loop spans 19 amino acids. The germline CDR1 and CDR2 sequences are WNHNN and SYGVQD (reference sequence).

The rearrangement joins TRBV6-5 to TRBJ1-1; D is possibly TRBD1 (5 bases). Trimming stripped 4 bases from V and 6 bases from J, with 15 bases between. This CDR3 comprises 14 residues. CDR1 and CDR2 from the germline V gene are MNHEY and SVGAGI. The CDR3 region has the DNA TGTGCCAGCAGTTCCCTGACGGGGGGGTCTGAAGCTTTCTTT. Protein product: CASSSLTGGSEAFF.